This T cell receptor beta chain was identified in a study of neurological immune-mediated disorders. TCRdb re-called the 5' RACE reads through MiXCR, storing one row per CDR3 protein. The repertoire holds 30,000 to 40,000 distinct CDR3 sequences, with around 10% as singletons. Study-level points and caveats: HTLV-1-associated myelopathy had the most TCR clonal expansion, and multiple sclerosis had the least, less than healthy controls. Private repertoires in all groups were suggested, as expanded clones shared no CDR3 amino acid sequences across subjects.

Of note for this clonotype: Its specificity is not known. One end of the junction is discordant with germline, which a read error may explain.

Noted time point: technical triplicate 1. The CDR3 length is 22 residues. Germline CDR1 reads MNHNS; CDR2 reads SASEGT. V and J are TRBV6-1 and TRBJ2-3, with 9 nucleotides matching TRBD2. The TCR sequence derives from a man between 60 and 75 years old with HTLV-1-associated myelopathy (HAM/TSP). Sequenced input: PBMCs. The CDR3 region is CVSSATSREGRFGRGSTDTQYF. CDR3 nucleotide sequence: TGTGTCAGCAGTGCAACATCGCGGGAGGGCCGATTCGGGCGAGGGAGCACAGATACGCAGTATTTT.